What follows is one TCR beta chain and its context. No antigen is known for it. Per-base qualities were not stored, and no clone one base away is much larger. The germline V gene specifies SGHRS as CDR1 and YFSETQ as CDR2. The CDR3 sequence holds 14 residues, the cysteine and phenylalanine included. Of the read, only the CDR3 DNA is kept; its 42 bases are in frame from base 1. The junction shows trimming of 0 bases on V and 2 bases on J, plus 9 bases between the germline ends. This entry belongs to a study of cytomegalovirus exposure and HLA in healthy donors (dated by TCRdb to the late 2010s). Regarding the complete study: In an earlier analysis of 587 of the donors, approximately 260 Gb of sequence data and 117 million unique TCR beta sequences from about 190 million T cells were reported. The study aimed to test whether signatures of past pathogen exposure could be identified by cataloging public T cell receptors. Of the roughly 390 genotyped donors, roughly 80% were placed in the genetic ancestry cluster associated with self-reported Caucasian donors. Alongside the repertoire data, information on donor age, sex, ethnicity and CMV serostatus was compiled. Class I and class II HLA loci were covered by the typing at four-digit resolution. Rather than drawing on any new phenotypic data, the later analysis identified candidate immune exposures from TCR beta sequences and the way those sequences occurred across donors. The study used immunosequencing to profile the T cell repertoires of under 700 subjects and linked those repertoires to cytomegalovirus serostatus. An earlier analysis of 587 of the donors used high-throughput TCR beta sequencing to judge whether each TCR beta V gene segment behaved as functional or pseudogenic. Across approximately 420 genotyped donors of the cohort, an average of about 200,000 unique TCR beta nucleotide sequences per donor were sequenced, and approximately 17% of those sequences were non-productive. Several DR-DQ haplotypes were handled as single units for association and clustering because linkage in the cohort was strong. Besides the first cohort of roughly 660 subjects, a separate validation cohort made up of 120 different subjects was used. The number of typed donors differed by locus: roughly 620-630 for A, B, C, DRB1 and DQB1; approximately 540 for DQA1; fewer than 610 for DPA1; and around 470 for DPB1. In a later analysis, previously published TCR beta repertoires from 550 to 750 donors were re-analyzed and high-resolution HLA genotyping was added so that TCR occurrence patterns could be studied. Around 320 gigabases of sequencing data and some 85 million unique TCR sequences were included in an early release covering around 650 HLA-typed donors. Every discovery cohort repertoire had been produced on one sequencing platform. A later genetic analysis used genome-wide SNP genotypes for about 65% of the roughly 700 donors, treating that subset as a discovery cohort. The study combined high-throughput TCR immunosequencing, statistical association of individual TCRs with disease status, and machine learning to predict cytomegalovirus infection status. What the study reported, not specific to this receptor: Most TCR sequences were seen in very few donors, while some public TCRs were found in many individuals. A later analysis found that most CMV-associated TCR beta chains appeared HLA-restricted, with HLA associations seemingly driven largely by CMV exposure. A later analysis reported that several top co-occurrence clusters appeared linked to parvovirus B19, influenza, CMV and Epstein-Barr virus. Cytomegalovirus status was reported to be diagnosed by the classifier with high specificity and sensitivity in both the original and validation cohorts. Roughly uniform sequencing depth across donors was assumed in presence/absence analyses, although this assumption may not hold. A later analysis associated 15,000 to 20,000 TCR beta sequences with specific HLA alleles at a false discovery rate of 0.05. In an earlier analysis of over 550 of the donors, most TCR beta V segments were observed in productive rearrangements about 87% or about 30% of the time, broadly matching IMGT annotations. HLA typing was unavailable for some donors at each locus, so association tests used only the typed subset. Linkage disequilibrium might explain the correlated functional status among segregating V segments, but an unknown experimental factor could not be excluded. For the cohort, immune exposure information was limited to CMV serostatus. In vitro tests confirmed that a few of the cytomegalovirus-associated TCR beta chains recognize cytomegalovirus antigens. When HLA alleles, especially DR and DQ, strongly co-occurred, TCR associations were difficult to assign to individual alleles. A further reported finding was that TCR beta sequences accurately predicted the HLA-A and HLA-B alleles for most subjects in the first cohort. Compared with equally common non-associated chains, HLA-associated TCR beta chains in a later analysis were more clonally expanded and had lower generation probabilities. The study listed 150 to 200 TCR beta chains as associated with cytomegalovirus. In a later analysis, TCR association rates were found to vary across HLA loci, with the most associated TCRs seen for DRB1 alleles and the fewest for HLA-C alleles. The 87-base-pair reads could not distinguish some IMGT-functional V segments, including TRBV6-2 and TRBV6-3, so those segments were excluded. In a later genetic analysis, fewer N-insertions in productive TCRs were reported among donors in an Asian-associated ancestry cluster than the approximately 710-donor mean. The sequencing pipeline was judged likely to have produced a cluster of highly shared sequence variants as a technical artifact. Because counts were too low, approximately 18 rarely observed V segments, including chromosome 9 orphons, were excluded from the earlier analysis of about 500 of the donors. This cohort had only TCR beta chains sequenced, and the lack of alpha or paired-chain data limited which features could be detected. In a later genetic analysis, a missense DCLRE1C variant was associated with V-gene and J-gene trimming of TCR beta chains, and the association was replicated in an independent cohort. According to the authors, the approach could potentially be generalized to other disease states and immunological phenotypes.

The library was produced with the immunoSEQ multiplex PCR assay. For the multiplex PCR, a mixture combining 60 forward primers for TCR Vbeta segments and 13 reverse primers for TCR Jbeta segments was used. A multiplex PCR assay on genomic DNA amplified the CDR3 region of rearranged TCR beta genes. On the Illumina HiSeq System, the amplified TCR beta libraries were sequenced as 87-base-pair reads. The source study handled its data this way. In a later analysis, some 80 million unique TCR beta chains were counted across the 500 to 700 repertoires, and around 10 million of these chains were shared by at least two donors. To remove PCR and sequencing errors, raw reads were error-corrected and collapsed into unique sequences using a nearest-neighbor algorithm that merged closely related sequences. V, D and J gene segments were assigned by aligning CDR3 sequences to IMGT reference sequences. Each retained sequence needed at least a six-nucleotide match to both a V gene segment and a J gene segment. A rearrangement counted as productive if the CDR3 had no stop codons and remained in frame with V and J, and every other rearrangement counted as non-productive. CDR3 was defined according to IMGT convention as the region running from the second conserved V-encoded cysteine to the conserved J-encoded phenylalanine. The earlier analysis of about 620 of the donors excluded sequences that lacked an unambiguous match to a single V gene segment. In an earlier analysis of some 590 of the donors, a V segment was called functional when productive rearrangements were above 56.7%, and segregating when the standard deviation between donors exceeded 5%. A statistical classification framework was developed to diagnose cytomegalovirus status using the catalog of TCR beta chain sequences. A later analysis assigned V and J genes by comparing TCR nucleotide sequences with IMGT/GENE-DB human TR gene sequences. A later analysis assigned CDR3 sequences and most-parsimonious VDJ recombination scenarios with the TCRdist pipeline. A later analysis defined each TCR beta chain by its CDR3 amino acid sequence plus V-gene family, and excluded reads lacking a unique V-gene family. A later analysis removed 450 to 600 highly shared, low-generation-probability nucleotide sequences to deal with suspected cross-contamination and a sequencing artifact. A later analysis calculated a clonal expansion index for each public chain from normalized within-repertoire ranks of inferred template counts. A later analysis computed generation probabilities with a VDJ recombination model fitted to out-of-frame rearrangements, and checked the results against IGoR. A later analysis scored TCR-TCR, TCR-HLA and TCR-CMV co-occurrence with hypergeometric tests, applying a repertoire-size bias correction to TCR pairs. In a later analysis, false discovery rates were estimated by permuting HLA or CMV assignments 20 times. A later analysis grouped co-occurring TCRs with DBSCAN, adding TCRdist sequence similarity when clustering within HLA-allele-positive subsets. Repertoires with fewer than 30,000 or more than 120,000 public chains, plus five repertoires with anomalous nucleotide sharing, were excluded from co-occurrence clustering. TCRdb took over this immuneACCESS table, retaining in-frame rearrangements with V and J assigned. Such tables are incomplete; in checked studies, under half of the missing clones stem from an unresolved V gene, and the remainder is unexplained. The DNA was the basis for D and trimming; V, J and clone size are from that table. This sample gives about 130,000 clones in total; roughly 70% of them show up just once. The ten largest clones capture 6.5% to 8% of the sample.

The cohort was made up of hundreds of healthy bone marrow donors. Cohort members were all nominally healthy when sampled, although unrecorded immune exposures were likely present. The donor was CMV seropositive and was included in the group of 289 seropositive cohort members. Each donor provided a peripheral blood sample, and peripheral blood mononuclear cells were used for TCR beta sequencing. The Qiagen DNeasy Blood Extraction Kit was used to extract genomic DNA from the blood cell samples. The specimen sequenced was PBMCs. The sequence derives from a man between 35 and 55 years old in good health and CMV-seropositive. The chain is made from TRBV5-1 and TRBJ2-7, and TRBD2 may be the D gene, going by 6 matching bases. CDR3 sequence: CASSLVPGAYEQYF. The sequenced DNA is TGCGCCAGCAGCTTGGTTCCGGGGGCCTACGAGCAGTACTTC.